One sample yielded the 5 T cell receptor beta chains listed below, sequenced in a study of blood T cells in healthy people across ages. A second PCR, run for about 6 to 12 cycles, used a sample-barcoded 5' primer plus a J-beta primer mix. TCRdb processed the 5' RACE reads anew with MiXCR; each CDR3 protein has one entry. The sample holds 550,000 to 750,000 distinct CDR3 sequences, around 21% seen once. The sequencing sample was made of blood. Receptors originate from a man between 65 and 79 years old in good health.

This chain connects TRBV18 to TRBJ2-3; unclear D gene. The CDR3 has 13 amino acids. Per germline, CDR1 KGHSH and CDR2 LQKENI. V gave up 4 bases and J gave up 3 bases, with 8 bases separating them. CDR3 nucleotide sequence: TGTGCCAGCTCACGTAAGGAGACAGATACGCAGTATTTT. Translated: CASSRKETDTQYF.

There are a few counts of this clonotype. This chain joins TRBV20-1 and TRBJ2-5; D unresolved. The germline CDR1 and CDR2 sequences are DFQATT and SNEGSKA (reference sequence). With 4 bases removed from V and 4 bases from J, the gap between germline ends came to 4 bases. This CDR3 spans 10 amino acids. The CDR3 region has the DNA TGCAGTGCTAAAGCAGAGACCCAGTACTTC. It translates to CSAKAETQYF.

Comment on this clonotype: Its ends do not fully match the called genes, so a read error is possible. The chain links TRBV7-2 to TRBJ2-5, with D perhaps being TRBD1 or TRBD2 (6 bases each). The CDR3 length is 13 residues. In germline, CDR1 is SGHTA, CDR2 FQGNSA. The CDR3 region is CASSLDAPGAQYF. The CDR3 DNA is TGTGCCAGCAGCTTAGATGCTCCGGGGGCCCAATACTTC.

This clonotype occurred a few times. The V call is TRBV6-2 or TRBV6-3, the J call TRBJ2-2, with TRBD1 identical over 7 bases. With 7 bases clipped from V and 4 bases from J, the junction kept 12 bases outside the gene matches. Germline V gene data show CDR1 as MNHEY and CDR2 as SVGEGT. The CDR3 spans 16 residues. In nucleotides, the CDR3 is TGTGCCAGCACCACGGGCCAAGGGGGCTTCACCGGGGAGCTGTTTTTT. It translates to CASTTGQGGFTGELFF.

This clonotype has just a few counts. The chain joins TRBV18 to TRBJ2-1, with 13 bases lining up with TRBD2. V was clipped by 5 bases and J by 4 bases; unmatched bases: 8. The CDR3 totals 17 residues. Germline V gives CDR1 KGHSH, CDR2 LQKENI. The CDR3 DNA reads as TGTGCCAGCTCATACGGACTAGCGGGAGTATGGTACAATGAGCAGTTCTTC. It specifies CASSYGLAGVWYNEQFF.